This TCR beta chain was captured in a study of T cell responses to AZD1222 COVID-19 vaccine. TCRdb keeps only in-frame clones here, not all; method: immunoSEQ multiplex PCR. The table shows tens of thousands of clones, with 91% occurring only once. V was shortened by 2 bases and J by 5 bases, with 7 bases between the two germline ends. CDR1 is GTSNPN and CDR2 is SVGIG in the germline V gene (reference sequence). CDR3 length: 12 amino acids. The chain couples TRBV30 to TRBJ2-1; D remains unclear. The sequence was collected from an adult who received the AZD1222 COVID-19 vaccine. Sequencing used peripheral blood, obtained 28 days after the second AZD1222 dose. The CDR3 spells CAWSSWDNEQFF. CDR3 nucleotides: TGTGCCTGGAGTAGTTGGGACAATGAGCAGTTCTTC.